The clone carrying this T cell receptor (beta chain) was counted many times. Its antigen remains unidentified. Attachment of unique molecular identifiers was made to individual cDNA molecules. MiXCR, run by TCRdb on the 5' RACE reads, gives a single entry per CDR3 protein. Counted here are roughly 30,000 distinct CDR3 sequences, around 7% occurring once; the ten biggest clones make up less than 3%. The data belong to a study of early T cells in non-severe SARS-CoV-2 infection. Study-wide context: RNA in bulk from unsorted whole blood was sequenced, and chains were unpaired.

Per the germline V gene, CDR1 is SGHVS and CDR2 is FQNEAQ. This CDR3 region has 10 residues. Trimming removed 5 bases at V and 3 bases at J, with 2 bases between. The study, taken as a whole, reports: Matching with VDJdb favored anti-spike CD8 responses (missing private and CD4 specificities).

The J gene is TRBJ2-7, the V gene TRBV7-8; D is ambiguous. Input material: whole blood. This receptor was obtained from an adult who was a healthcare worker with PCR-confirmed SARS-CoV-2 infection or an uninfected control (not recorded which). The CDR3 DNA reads TGTGCCAGCAGCCTCTACGAGCAGTACTTC. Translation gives CASSLYEQYF. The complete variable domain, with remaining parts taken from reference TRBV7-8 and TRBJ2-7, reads GAGVSQSPRYKVAKRGQDVALRCDPISGHVSLFWYQQALGQGPEFLTYFQNEAQLDKSGLPSDRFFAERPEGSVSTLKIQRTQQEDSAVYLCASSLYEQYFGPGTRLTVT.